This T cell receptor (beta chain) was captured by sequencing in a study of T cells in Graves' hyperthyroidism and ophthalmopathy. Germline V gene lookup returns CDR1 MNHEY and CDR2 SMNVEV (reference sequence). The CDR3 runs 17 residues. V lost 5 bases, J lost 6 bases, and 25 bases lay in between. This clonotype was recorded at least ten times. As yet, its antigen is unknown. TCR beta CDR3 regions were amplified from RNA. The HTBI primer set was used in a first-round RT-PCR of the TCR CDR3. TCRdb re-derived calls from the multiplex PCR reads in MiXCR, one entry per CDR3 protein. This sample has around 420,000 distinct CDR3 sequences, with around a sixth found just once. General study points: Separation of ophthalmopathy from stable hyperthyroidism was achieved by a 13 V-J model. Clonotypes that were expanded in thyroid above 0.001 mostly appeared in blood too.

Lactation, pregnancy, other autoimmune disease or uncontrolled infection excluded patients. Sample: blood. The chain is built from TRBV27 and TRBJ1-1, with a tentative D call TRBD1 (5 bases). The sequence came from a woman under 30 with Graves' hyperthyroidism. The CDR3 loop reads CASSALKLDGGIAEAFF. The CDR3, as DNA: TGTGCCAGCAGTGCCCTTAAATTAGACGGGGGTATCGCTGAAGCTTTCTTT.